The sequence of this TCR beta chain was determined in a study of tumor-infiltrating lymphocytes in oesophageal squamous cell carcinoma. V was clipped by 8 bases and J by 0 bases, with 4 bases between them. Germline assignment: CDR1 LGHNT and CDR2 FRNRAP. The CDR3 sequence is 11 residues long. TCRdb ran MiXCR on the PCR reads and lists one entry per CDR3 protein. There are 15,000 to 18,000 distinct CDR3 sequences in the sample; under 70% occur only once, and roughly 35% lies in the top ten. Material: esophageal tumor tissue. This receptor was taken from a female donor with esophageal squamous cell carcinoma. The chain has TRBV12-5 and TRBJ1-1; D is undetermined. CDR3 protein: CASKMNTEAFF. CDR3 nucleotide sequence: TGTGCTAGTAAGATGAACACTGAAGCTTTCTTT.